This record concerns one T cell receptor (beta chain) sequence. Its target is not known. An end of the junction does not agree with germline; a read error may underlie this. The CDR3 extends over 15 amino acids. Germline lookup yields CDR1 SSHAT and CDR2 FNYEAQ (reference sequence). The sample belongs to a study of post-analysis software for immune sequencing data. For the study at large: There were relapsing-remitting, secondary progressive and progressive-relapsing multiple sclerosis among the disease courses included. Study-wide results and limits: TRBV5-6, TRBV5-1 and TRBV20-1 were among roughly five TRBV segments more frequent in patients than controls. There was significantly lower normalized Chao1 diversity in multiple sclerosis patients than in controls. Samples from one preparation batch, clustered by F measure, grouped strongly together.

cDNA libraries of TCR beta carried unique molecular identifiers. From the PCR reads, TCRdb called clonotypes with MiXCR, one entry per CDR3 protein. The table includes a few hundred thousand distinct CDR3 sequences, approximately 39% detected once. This chain connects TRBV7-7 to TRBJ2-1; tentatively, D is TRBD1 (5 bases). The specimen was blood. This sequence originates from a girl aged 2-10 years with multiple sclerosis. As DNA, the CDR3 is TGTGCTAGCAGCTTAGGTCTACAGGCATACAATGAGCAGTTCTTC. Protein: CASSLGLQAYNEQFF.